This is a list of T cell receptor beta chains from one sample in a study of CD8+CD57+ T cells in acquired aplastic anemia. TCRdb itself ran the reads through MiXCR, one entry per CDR3 protein. The sample gives under 200,000 distinct CDR3 sequences, around 48% of which show up once; about 3% is in the top ten. Sequenced material: sorted CD4+, CD8+, or CD8+CD57+ T cells (not recorded which) from PBMCs. These receptors were obtained from a human donor with aplastic anemia. The CDR3 runs from the conserved cysteine through the conserved F or W. The order of the fields is J gene, V gene, D gene, clone size, CDR3 DNA, CDR3 protein. The D gene is left open where the match is weak. For some rows the clone size is stated as once, few or many, or as a class when expanded; others skip it.

>TRBJ2-7|TRBV7-2|TRBD1|.
TGTGCCAGCAGTATGGACAGGGATGGCTCCTACGAGCAGTACTTC
CASSMDRDGSYEQYF
>TRBJ2-1|TRBV24-1|TRBD2|few
TGTGCCACCAGTGACCGATGGACTAGCAATGAGCAGTTCTTC
CATSDRWTSNEQFF
>TRBJ1-2|TRBV20-1|.|.
TGCAGTGCTAGAGGCCCGGGCACTTATGGCTACACCTTC
CSARGPGTYGYTF
>TRBJ2-1|TRBV7-2|.|.
TGTGCCAGCAGCTTAGGAGGGGTTTCCTACAATGAGCAGTTCTTC
CASSLGGVSYNEQFF
>TRBJ2-1|TRBV15|TRBD1|.
TGTGCCACCAGCAGGGCACCGAGGACAGGCTACAATGAGCAGTTCTTC
CATSRAPRTGYNEQFF
>TRBJ2-1|TRBV5-6|TRBD1|many
TGTGCCAGCAGCTTGGGACAGGGTACCGATGAGCAGTTCTTC
CASSLGQGTDEQFF
>TRBJ1-3|TRBV29-1|.|.
TGCACCCTGAGGAAGGGAAGCTCTGGAAACACCATATATTTT
CTLRKGSSGNTIYF
>TRBJ2-2|TRBV11-1|.|.
TGTGCCAGCAGCGCCTCGGGCTGTGCGAACACCGGGGAGCTGTTTTTT
CASSASGCANTGELFF
>TRBJ2-7|TRBV7-2|TRBD2|.
TGTGCCAGCAGCACCTCCGGGACTACCTACGAGCAGTACTTC
CASSTSGTTYEQYF
>TRBJ1-3|TRBV12-3/TRBV12-4|TRBD1|few
TGTGCCAGCAGTCCCCGGGACAGGAGCTCTGGAAACACCATATATTTT
CASSPRDRSSGNTIYF
>TRBJ1-3|TRBV10-3|.|.
TGTGCCATCAGTGAGTCGGCTGACCCAGGAAACACCATATATTTT
CAISESADPGNTIYF
>TRBJ1-1|TRBV20-1|.|.
TGCAGTGCTAGAGATTCGGCCTCTCGCCCGGAAGCTTTCTTT
CSARDSASRPEAFF
>TRBJ2-7|TRBV9|TRBD1|many
TGTGCCAGCAGTGGGGGACAGGGGGCCTTCGAGCAGTACTTC
CASSGGQGAFEQYF
>TRBJ1-2|TRBV10-3|TRBD1|many
TGTGCCACCACCCTCCCGGGACAGGGGGGGTATGGCTACACCTTC
CATTLPGQGGYGYTF
>TRBJ1-4|TRBV30|.|.
TGTGCCTCGATGGCCCAGGGAGAAAAACTGTTTTTT
CASMAQGEKLFF
>TRBJ1-1|TRBV3-1|.|.
TGTGCCAGCAGCCAAGATGGGGGGTGGAACACTGAAGCTTTCTTT
CASSQDGGWNTEAFF
>TRBJ2-6|TRBV6-2/TRBV6-3|.|few
TGTGCCAGCAGTTACGAGGGCGGCCTGGGGGCCAACGTCCTGACTTTC
CASSYEGGLGANVLTF
>TRBJ2-7|TRBV7-2|.|.
TGTGCCAGAAGGGGGACTTTTACCTACGAGCAGTACTTC
CARRGTFTYEQYF
>TRBJ1-2|TRBV9|.|.
TGTGCCAGCAGCTCCAGGGCAGGTTCCTATGGCTACACCTTC
CASSSRAGSYGYTF
>TRBJ1-5|TRBV18|.|few
TGTGCCAGCTCAGTACAGATCAATCAGCCCCAGCATTTT
CASSVQINQPQHF
>TRBJ1-1|TRBV5-1|TRBD1|many
TGCGCCAGCGGGGGACAGGGTCGGGCTGAAGCTTTCTTT
CASGGQGRAEAFF
>TRBJ2-1|TRBV20-1|TRBD1|.
TGCAGTGCTAGCCTGACAGGGGAGTCCTACAATGAGCAGTTCTTC
CSASLTGESYNEQFF
>TRBJ2-4|TRBV11-1|TRBD1|.
TGTGCCAGCAGGCAGGGACAGGGGGTAGAAAACATTCAGTACTTC
CASRQGQGVENIQYF
>TRBJ2-5|TRBV10-3|TRBD2|few
TGTGCCATCAGTGAAGGACTAGCGAGGGAGGCCCAGTACTTC
CAISEGLAREAQYF
>TRBJ2-1|TRBV7-9|.|many
TGTGCCAGCACCCTTGAAGGGGCTGAGAATGAGCAGTTCTTC
CASTLEGAENEQFF